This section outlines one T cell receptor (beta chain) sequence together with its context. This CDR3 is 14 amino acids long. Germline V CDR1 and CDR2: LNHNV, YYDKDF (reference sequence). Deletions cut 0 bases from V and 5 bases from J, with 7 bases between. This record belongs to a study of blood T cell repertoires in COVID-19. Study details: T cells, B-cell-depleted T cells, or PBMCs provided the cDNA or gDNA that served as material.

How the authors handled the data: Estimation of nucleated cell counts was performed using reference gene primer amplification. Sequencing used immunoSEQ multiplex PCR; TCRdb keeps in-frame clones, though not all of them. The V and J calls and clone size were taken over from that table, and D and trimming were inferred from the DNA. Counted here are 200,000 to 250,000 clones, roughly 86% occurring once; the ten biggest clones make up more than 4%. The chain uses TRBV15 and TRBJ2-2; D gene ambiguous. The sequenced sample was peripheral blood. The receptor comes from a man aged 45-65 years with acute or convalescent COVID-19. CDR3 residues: CATSRDVTTGELFF. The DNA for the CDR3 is TGTGCCACCAGCAGAGATGTGACAACCGGGGAGCTGTTTTTT.